This TCR beta chain was identified during a study of blood T cell repertoires in COVID-19. The overall study: Material from acute and convalescent COVID-19 was sourced from the United States, Italy and Spain.

The CDR3 has 13 residues. The V segment lost 1 base and the J segment 11 bases; nucleotides outside the gene matches: 7. The germline V gene encodes CDR1 LGHNT and CDR2 FRNRAP. The table came from immunoSEQ multiplex PCR; TCRdb's copy has only in-frame clones and leaves some out. The data contain about 300,000 clones, about 91% of them singletons. This sequence joins TRBV12-5 and TRBJ1-1; 7 nucleotides align to TRBD1. This TCR was sampled from a woman between 25 and 40 years old who had recovered from COVID-19. Sequencing used peripheral blood. The chain's CDR3 is CASGLAEGAGAFF. The CDR3 DNA reads as TGTGCTAGTGGTTTGGCGGAGGGGGCTGGTGCTTTCTTT. The full variable domain, its missing parts supplied by reference TRBV12-5 and TRBJ1-1, is DARVTQTPRHKVTEMGQEVTMRCQPILGHNTVFWYRQTMMQGLELLAYFRNRAPLDDSGMPKDRFSAEMPDATLATLKIQPSEPRDSAVYFCASGLAEGAGAFFGQGTRLTVV.